This TCR beta chain was captured by sequencing in a study of cytomegalovirus exposure and HLA in healthy donors. Whole-study results and caveats: CMV serostatus was the only immune exposure information that was available. The productive fraction for most TCR beta V segments was about 87% or about 30% in an earlier analysis. A later analysis found that most CMV-associated TCR beta chains appeared HLA-restricted. As was reported, the HLA-A and HLA-B alleles of most subjects were accurately predicted from TCR beta sequences.

The PCR used 60 Vbeta and 13 Jbeta primers. The table came from immunoSEQ multiplex PCR; TCRdb's copy has only in-frame clones and leaves some out. Among under 150,000 clones listed, more than 70% were seen once. After removal of 1 base from V and 4 bases from J, the junction contained 5 bases not matched to a gene. The germline CDR1 and CDR2 sequences are MGHRA and YSYEKL. The CDR3 extends over 15 amino acids. Concerning this clone: As yet, its antigen is unknown.

The V call is TRBV4-1, the J call TRBJ2-5; 8 nucleotides align to TRBD2. Sequences were obtained from PBMCs. The TCR originated in a woman aged 40 to 50 in good health and CMV-seronegative. The CDR3 spells CASSQGTSTIETQYF. The CDR3, as DNA: TGCGCCAGCAGCCAAGGGACTAGCACCATAGAGACCCAGTACTTC.